The clone carrying this T cell receptor (beta chain) appeared a few times. Its antigen is not identified. Expressed TCRB transcripts were sequenced because the entire RNA isolate underwent reverse transcription. Here immunoSEQ multiplex PCR was the method, and the copy in TCRdb shows in-frame clones only, minus some. The profile shows over 150,000 clones, around 7.9% of them singletons. This record belongs to a study of beta chain features in type 1 diabetes. It was via CD45RO/CCR7/CD25/CD127/CD95/CD27 that CD4+ naive, central memory, regulatory and stem cell-like memory cells were sorted. Without exception, sorted populations had purity beyond 95%. Trimming shortened V by 2 bases and J by 1 base, and 12 bases separated the two germline ends. CDR3 length: 15 residues. Germline-derived CDR1 and CDR2 are SGDLS and YYNGEE. The study, taken as a whole, reports: Moderately but significantly shorter TCRB CDR3s were found in Type 1 diabetes patients in all four CD4+ subsets. Reduced insertions and increased deletions marked VDJ junctions in type 1 diabetes patients. In cDNA sequencing, cells with high TCR expression could be over-represented.

This sequence was found in a man younger than 30 with type 1 diabetes. The V and J genes are TRBV9 and TRBJ1-1; D gene uncertain. The specimen sequenced was central memory CD4+ T cells from blood. The DNA of the CDR3 is TGTGCCAGCAGCGTTGGGGAGGTTACGAACACTGAAGCTTTCTTT. This translates into CASSVGEVTNTEAFF.